These 32 T cell receptor beta chains were all obtained from the same sample, sequenced in a study of cytomegalovirus exposure and HLA in healthy donors listed by TCRdb under 2017. The library was obtained by the immunoSEQ multiplex PCR assay. For the multiplex PCR, a mixture combining 60 forward primers for TCR Vbeta segments and 13 reverse primers for TCR Jbeta segments was used. This is the immuneACCESS table as TCRdb keeps it, with only in-frame sequences that have V and J called. A part of the clones is gone; compared with another copy, unresolved V genes explain less than half, and the rest is unexplained. Here the sample has about 52,000 clones; about 50% occur a single time. Of the sample, 12% falls within the top ten clones. The specimen sequenced was PBMCs. The receptors stem from a human donor in good health.

This clone was observed a handful of times. V is TRBV19 and J is TRBJ1-2; 7 positions agree with TRBD1. The length of the CDR3 is 16 residues. The junction had 9 bases not matched to a gene; V was cut back by 0 bases and J by 5 bases. Germline V gene data show CDR1 as LNHDA and CDR2 as SQIVND (reference sequence). The CDR3 DNA sequence: TGTGCCAGTAGTATAGATGGCGGCAGGGGGAGTTATGGCTACACCTTC. Translated: CASSIDGGRGSYGYTF.

This clone was detected once. CDR3 in DNA: TGTGCCAGTATGTCAGGCCCTGGGGCCAACGTCCTGACTTTC. Translation: CASMSGPGANVLTF. The chain employs TRBV19 and TRBJ2-6; no firm D call. The germline V gene has CDR1 LNHDA and CDR2 SQIVND (reference sequence). Trimming took off 7 bases at V and 2 bases at J, with 9 bases between the two ends. The CDR3 totals 14 residues.

The rearrangement joins TRBV7-9 to TRBJ1-4; 9 nucleotides line up with TRBD1. This CDR3 comprises 14 residues. Trimming at V came to 4 bases and at J to 5 bases, leaving 2 bases not matched to a gene. Per germline, CDR1 SEHNR and CDR2 FQNEAQ (reference sequence). CDR3 sequence: CASSSGQGNEKLFF. Here the CDR3 DNA reads TGTGCCAGCAGCTCGGGACAGGGAAATGAAAAACTGTTTTTT. Looking up the rest from reference TRBV7-9 and TRBJ1-4 gives the full variable domain: DTGVSQNPRHKITKRGQNVTFRCDPISEHNRLYWYRQTLGQGPEFLTYFQNEAQLEKSRLLSDRFSAERPKGSFSTLEIQRTEQGDSAMYLCASSSGQGNEKLFFGSGTQLSVL.

The chain couples TRBV5-1 to TRBJ1-4; TRBD1 agrees at 10 bases. The CDR3 extends over 17 amino acids. The germline V gene has CDR1 SGHRS and CDR2 YFSETQ. V lost 4 bases to trimming and J lost 6 bases; unmatched junction nucleotides: 12. CDR3 region: CASSPRDRGTGDEKLFF. In DNA form, the CDR3 reads TGCGCCAGCAGCCCCCGGGACAGGGGAACCGGAGATGAAAAACTGTTTTTT.

This clone turned up a few times. CDR3 sequence: CATSRGSSGAETQYF. CDR3 bases: TGTGCCACCAGCAGAGGTTCCTCAGGGGCAGAGACCCAGTACTTC. This chain links TRBV15 with TRBJ2-5; TRBD1 is a possible D gene (6 bases). This CDR3 is 15 amino acids long. Germline V gene lookup returns CDR1 LNHNV and CDR2 YYDKDF (reference sequence). V was pared by 1 base and J by 4 bases, with 13 bases between. The whole variable domain, filled in from reference TRBV15 and TRBJ2-5, reads DAMVIQNPRYQVTQFGKPVTLSCSQTLNHNVMYWYQQKSSQAPKLLFHYYDKDFNNEADTPDNFQSRRPNTSFCFLDIRSPGLGDTAMYLCATSRGSSGAETQYFGPGTRLLVL.

CDR3 in amino acids: CASTIAAGVQETQYF. The CDR3 DNA sequence: TGTGCCAGTACCATAGCCGCAGGGGTCCAAGAGACCCAGTACTTC. The rearrangement uses TRBV19 and TRBJ2-5, with D possibly TRBD1 on 6 matching bases. Trimming stripped 7 bases from V and 1 base from J, with 16 bases between. The germline V gene has CDR1 LNHDA and CDR2 SQIVND (reference sequence). The CDR3 covers 15 residues.

This rearrangement joins TRBV7-9 to TRBJ1-3; D ambiguous. The germline V and J ends were trimmed by 1 base and 12 bases, with 19 bases remaining between them. Germline loops: CDR1 SEHNR, CDR2 FQNEAQ (reference sequence). The CDR3 is made up of 15 amino acids. CDR3 residues: CASSLGDPAAVDIYF. CDR3 sequence (DNA): TGTGCCAGCAGCTTAGGAGACCCGGCGGCCGTGGACATATATTTT. The variable domain in full, with the rest retrieved from reference TRBV7-9 and TRBJ1-3, is DTGVSQNPRHKITKRGQNVTFRCDPISEHNRLYWYRQTLGQGPEFLTYFQNEAQLEKSRLLSDRFSAERPKGSFSTLEIQRTEQGDSAMYLCASSLGDPAAVDIYFGEGSWLTVV.

The sample holds a few counts of this clone. The rearrangement joins TRBV6-4 to TRBJ1-5; 7 nucleotides line up with TRBD1. This CDR3 has 15 residues. Germline CDR1 is MRHNA and CDR2 is SNTAGT. Unmatched junction bases numbered 5, after V lost 6 bases and J lost 0 bases. CDR3 region: CASRIQGNSNQPQHF. Here the CDR3 DNA reads TGTGCCAGCAGGATACAGGGGAATAGCAATCAGCCCCAGCATTTT.

The V gene is TRBV21-1, the J gene TRBJ1-1. TRBV21-1 is designated a pseudogene. The CDR3 consists of 15 residues. CDR3 sequence (DNA): TGTGCCAGCAGCAATCTTGGAGGGAAGCGGACTGAAGCTTTCTTT. This gives the protein CASSNLGGKRTEAFF.

V usage is TRBV5-1 and J usage is TRBJ2-5; 8 nucleotides agree with TRBD1. Germline assignment: CDR1 SGHRS and CDR2 YFSETQ. V lost 3 bases to trimming and J lost 4 bases; unmatched junction nucleotides: 5. This CDR3 comprises 14 residues. This chain's CDR3 is CASSYGQGRETQYF. CDR3 DNA: TGCGCCAGCAGCTACGGACAGGGACGAGAGACCCAGTACTTC.

This clone appeared a few times. The CDR3 loop is CASSLSGGQFQETQYF. CDR3 in DNA: TGTGCCAGCAGCTTGAGCGGGGGGCAATTCCAAGAGACCCAGTACTTC. The rearrangement joins TRBV7-6 to TRBJ2-5; 9 bases are a match to TRBD2. This CDR3 is 16 amino acids long. V shed 3 bases, J shed 1 base, and the junction held 6 bases outside the gene matches. Germline loops: CDR1 SGHVS, CDR2 FNYEAQ.

V gene TRBV2 combines with J gene TRBJ2-7; 10 positions agree with TRBD2. CDR1 SNHLY and CDR2 FYNNEI come from the germline V gene. The trim removed 6 bases at V and 6 bases at J, leaving 8 bases unmatched. The CDR3 extends over 14 amino acids. CDR3 protein: CASRGTSAGGEQYF. DNA of the CDR3: TGTGCCAGCAGGGGGACTAGCGCGGGCGGCGAGCAGTACTTC.

The rearrangement links TRBV6-1 to TRBJ1-5, with D maybe TRBD1 (6 bases). Germline V gene sequence: CDR1 MNHNS, CDR2 SASEGT. The CDR3 is made up of 14 amino acids. Trimming took off 7 bases at V and 7 bases at J, with 17 bases between the two ends. The chain's CDR3 is CASTGTWGGQPQHF. CDR3 sequence (DNA): TGTGCCAGCACCGGAACGTGGGGGGGCCAGCCCCAGCATTTT.

This rearrangement joins TRBV30 to TRBJ1-1; 9 positions agree with TRBD1. V gave up 3 bases and J gave up 5 bases; unmatched junction bases: 13. The CDR3 sequence is 16 residues long. Germline lookup yields CDR1 GTSNPN and CDR2 SVGIG (reference sequence). CDR3 sequence: CAWSSWDRELGTEAFF. As DNA, the CDR3 is TGTGCCTGGAGCTCCTGGGACAGGGAGTTGGGGACTGAAGCTTTCTTT. Based on the CDR3 plus reference TRBV30 and TRBJ1-1, the full variable domain is SQTIHQWPATLVQPVGSPLSLECTVEGTSNPNLYWYRQAAGRGLQLLFYSVGIGQISSEVPQNLSASRPQDRQFILSSKKLLLSDSGFYLCAWSSWDRELGTEAFFGQGTRLTVV.

This clone was recorded a few times. The chain links TRBV9 to TRBJ1-1, with a tentative D call TRBD1 (5 bases). The germline gives CDR1 SGDLS, CDR2 YYNGEE. Trimming left V 5 bases short and J 4 bases short, with 15 bases between. This CDR3 is 14 amino acids long. For the CDR3, the DNA is TGTGCCAGCAGGCCGGGACTTCGAACCACTGAAGCTTTCTTT. Its protein is CASRPGLRTTEAFF.

This clone was counted between two and nine times. The chain couples TRBV7-2 to TRBJ2-7, with TRBD1 as a possible D gene (5 bases). The CDR3 covers 14 residues. The germline V gene encodes CDR1 SGHTA and CDR2 FQGNSA. V was clipped by 5 bases and J by 2 bases, with 13 bases between them. The CDR3 DNA follows: TGTGCCAGCAGCCCTTTGGAAGGGGCCTACGAGCAGTACTTC. As protein: CASSPLEGAYEQYF.

A note on this clone: Other DNA sequences of this sample code for an identical CDR3. The chain has TRBV4-3 and TRBJ1-1, with a possible D match to TRBD1 (6 bases). Trimming stripped 0 bases from V and 5 bases from J, with 10 bases between. Germline CDR1 LGHNA, CDR2 YSLEER. This CDR3 region has 14 residues. The CDR3 region has the DNA TGCGCCAGCAGCCAAGACAGGGGAGGGACTGAAGCTTTCTTT. Its translation is CASSQDRGGTEAFF.

This clone appeared a single time. This sequence joins TRBV10-3 and TRBJ1-1; 8 bases are a match to TRBD1. Trimming cost V 11 bases and J 3 bases; bases outside gene matches: 5. Germline V gene sequence: CDR1 ENHRY, CDR2 SYGVKD. CDR3 length: 12 residues. CDR3 coding DNA: TGTGCCGTTACAGGGGGAGACACTGAAGCTTTCTTT. Protein product: CAVTGGDTEAFF.

This clone was seen a handful of times. The CDR3 DNA reads as TGTGCCTGGAGTTCGACAGGGGGGGATGGCTACACCTTC. This encodes CAWSSTGGDGYTF. The rearrangement links TRBV30 to TRBJ1-2; TRBD1 agrees at 9 bases. This CDR3 is built from 13 residues. CDR1 and CDR2 (germline): GTSNPN, SVGIG (reference sequence). V lost 2 bases and J lost 6; bases outside the gene matches: 4.

The chain carries TRBV7-9 and TRBJ1-1; 8 bases align to TRBD1. Losses at the gene ends were 4 bases for V and 4 bases for J; bases not matched to a gene: 11. CDR1 is SEHNR and CDR2 is FQNEAQ in the germline V gene (reference sequence). The CDR3 is 16 residues long. CDR3 in DNA: TGTGCCAGCAGCTCAACTTCCGGGACAGGTGCCACTGAAGCTTTCTTT. This encodes CASSSTSGTGATEAFF.

This sequence joins TRBV10-3 and TRBJ2-2; D is perhaps TRBD2 (5 bases). Between the trimmed V and J ends, which lost 4 bases and 1 base, there was a span of 13 bases. This CDR3 is built from 16 residues. Germline assignment: CDR1 ENHRY and CDR2 SYGVKD. The CDR3 spells CAISVSGGGNTGELFF. CDR3 coding DNA: TGTGCCATCAGTGTCAGTGGTGGAGGGAACACCGGGGAGCTGTTTTTT.

The genes are TRBV5-1 and TRBJ2-1; 8 bases line up with TRBD2. V lost 5 bases and J lost 7; bases outside the gene matches: 11. The CDR3 consists of 15 residues. In germline, CDR1 is SGHRS, CDR2 YFSETQ. In DNA form, the CDR3 reads TGCGCCAGCAGTCCTGGCGGGGGGCGTTGGAATGAGCAGTTCTTC. This translates into CASSPGGGRWNEQFF.

The rearrangement links TRBV6-6 to TRBJ2-7, with D perhaps matching TRBD1 (5 bases). This CDR3 spans 15 amino acids. CDR1 is MNHNY and CDR2 is SVGAGI in the germline V gene (reference sequence). V was shortened by 3 bases and J by 6 bases, with 18 bases between the two germline ends. The CDR3: CASSYSVAGNSEQYF. CDR3 in DNA: TGTGCCAGCAGTTATAGTGTCGCAGGGAATAGCGAGCAGTACTTC.

V is TRBV27 and J is TRBJ2-3; 8 bases line up with TRBD2. The CDR3 is 17 residues long. The V gene's germline CDR1 is MNHEY and CDR2 SMNVEV (reference sequence). The V gene end was trimmed by 6 bases and the J gene end by 0 bases; junction bases not matched to a gene: 11. CDR3 in DNA: TGTGCCAGCAGGTCTATGGGCGGGGGGCGAAGCACAGATACGCAGTATTTT. Amino acids: CASRSMGGGRSTDTQYF.

The rearrangement uses TRBV5-4 and TRBJ1-4; TRBD1 is a possible D gene (6 bases). Germline CDR1 is SGHNT and CDR2 is YYREEE (reference sequence). V dropped 0 bases and J dropped 0 bases, with 12 bases sitting between them. This CDR3 is built from 17 residues. CDR3: CASSLVGGLSTNEKLFF. CDR3 bases: TGTGCCAGCAGCTTGGTCGGGGGGCTCTCAACTAATGAAAAACTGTTTTTT.

The chain uses TRBV30 and TRBJ1-3; no definite D call. The CDR3 has 13 residues. V was pared by 7 bases and J by 5 bases, with 15 bases between. Germline V gene lookup returns CDR1 GTSNPN and CDR2 SVGIG (reference sequence). In DNA, the CDR3 is TGTGCCTTCATCAAAGCCACCAGAAACACCATATATTTT. Translated, it gives CAFIKATRNTIYF.

This clone has just a few counts. This rearrangement joins TRBV4-1 to TRBJ1-1, with 7 bases matching TRBD1. The CDR3 spans 14 residues. Looked up from germline, CDR1 is MGHRA and CDR2 is YSYEKL. With 4 bases clipped from V and 0 bases from J, the junction kept 2 bases outside the gene matches. In nucleotides, the CDR3 is TGCGCCAGCAGCCGTGGGACAGTGAACACTGAAGCTTTCTTT. Its translation is CASSRGTVNTEAFF.

The V and J genes are TRBV7-9 and TRBJ2-7, with TRBD2 matching 14 bases. J lost 6 bases, V lost 5 bases, and 6 bases had no gene match. This CDR3 contains 15 residues. The germline V gene encodes CDR1 SEHNR and CDR2 FQNEAQ (reference sequence). The CDR3 nucleotides are TGTGCCAGCAGCATCGGGGGACTAGCGGGGGTCGAGCAGTACTTC. Its translation: CASSIGGLAGVEQYF. Drawing the rest from reference TRBV7-9 and TRBJ2-7, the complete variable domain is DTGVSQNPRHKITKRGQNVTFRCDPISEHNRLYWYRQTLGQGPEFLTYFQNEAQLEKSRLLSDRFSAERPKGSFSTLEIQRTEQGDSAMYLCASSIGGLAGVEQYFGPGTRLTVT.

This clone was detected only once. The J gene is TRBJ2-7, the V gene TRBV2; D not certain. In germline, CDR1 is SNHLY, CDR2 FYNNEI. The CDR3 consists of 14 residues. V gave up 1 base and J gave up 4 bases, with 11 bases separating them. The CDR3 loop is CASSEGARIYEQYF. Written as DNA, the CDR3 is TGTGCCAGCAGTGAAGGGGCCAGGATATACGAGCAGTACTTC. The whole variable domain, remainder taken from reference TRBV2 and TRBJ2-7, is EPEVTQTPSHQVTQMGQEVILRCVPISNHLYFYWYRQILGQKVEFLVSFYNNEISEKSEIFDDQFSVERPDGSNFTLKIRSTKLEDSAMYFCASSEGARIYEQYFGPGTRLTVT.

V is TRBV6-1 and J is TRBJ1-5; D possibly corresponds to TRBD1 (6 bases). With 2 bases removed from V and 7 bases from J, the gap between germline ends came to 15 bases. The CDR3 length is 15 residues. Germline V gene sequence: CDR1 MNHNS, CDR2 SASEGT. The CDR3 loop is CASSEQGHITQPQHF. CDR3 bases: TGTGCCAGCAGTGAACAGGGACACATCACGCAGCCCCAGCATTTT.

The chain joins TRBV13 to TRBJ2-7; 8 bases align to TRBD1. Losses at the gene ends were 5 bases for V and 2 bases for J; bases not matched to a gene: 5. Germline V gives CDR1 PRHDT, CDR2 FYEKMQ (reference sequence). The CDR3 has 14 residues. The CDR3 is CASSPDRVTYEQYF. CDR3 in DNA: TGTGCCAGCAGCCCGGACAGGGTAACCTACGAGCAGTACTTC.

In this sample, this clone turned up a few times. V usage is TRBV5-1 and J usage is TRBJ1-4, with D maybe TRBD1 (6 bases). V lost 0 bases and J lost 4, with 13 bases in between. The germline CDR1 and CDR2 sequences are SGHRS and YFSETQ. The CDR3 is 16 residues long. CDR3 residues: CASSLAEGVSNEKLFF. The CDR3 bases are TGCGCCAGCAGCTTGGCCGAGGGGGTTAGTAATGAAAAACTGTTTTTT.